The TCR beta chain described here comes from a study of shared T cell receptors in the human thymus. The germline V gene has CDR1 SSHAT and CDR2 FNYEAQ (reference sequence). The CDR3 contains 15 residues. Sequencing used immunoSEQ multiplex PCR; TCRdb keeps in-frame clones, though not all of them. The data show about 710,000 clones, over 75% seen once. Turning to this clone: Germline and junction disagree at one end, which may indicate a read error.

These same records also appear under a second study, on human thymus T cells. In that study: Donation came from healthy Finnish infants having corrective surgery for congenital heart defects. Resected material from corrective heart surgery provided the thymus tissue analysed. Within thymic and blood repertoires, V and J gene usage appeared to be biased. Related research reported highly overlapping thymic repertoires among unrelated individuals.

The sequencing sample was made of thymocytes. The origin of this receptor is a boy in the first two years of life with a congenital heart defect. This chain links TRBV7-7 with TRBJ1-1, with D unclear. The CDR3 nucleotides read TGTGCTAGCAGCTTAGGAAGAGGGTGGATGACTGAAGCTTTCTTT. Its translation: CASSLGRGWMTEAFF.